Sequencing of this T cell receptor (beta chain) was carried out in a study of blood T cell repertoires in COVID-19. Study background: PBMCs, B-cell-depleted T cells, or T cells were the source of the cDNA or gDNA that made up the material.

Measured with immunoSEQ multiplex PCR; TCRdb has only the in-frame clones, and not every one. The sample records around 280,000 clones, 89% being singletons. Recovery meant two consecutive negative NP/OP PCR tests, professional clearance, or resolved symptoms. This CDR3 is built from 13 residues. V was clipped by 0 bases and J by 4 bases, with 8 bases between them. The germline V gene has CDR1 SGHNT and CDR2 YYREEE (reference sequence). The chain joins TRBV5-4 to TRBJ2-7; weak D call: TRBD2 (5 bases). The origin of this receptor is a woman between 40 and 50 years old who had recovered from COVID-19. Sequences were obtained from PBMCs or T cells enriched from blood (not recorded which). The chain's CDR3 is CASSLAGVYEQYF. In DNA, the CDR3 is TGTGCCAGCAGCTTGGCCGGGGTTTACGAGCAGTACTTC.